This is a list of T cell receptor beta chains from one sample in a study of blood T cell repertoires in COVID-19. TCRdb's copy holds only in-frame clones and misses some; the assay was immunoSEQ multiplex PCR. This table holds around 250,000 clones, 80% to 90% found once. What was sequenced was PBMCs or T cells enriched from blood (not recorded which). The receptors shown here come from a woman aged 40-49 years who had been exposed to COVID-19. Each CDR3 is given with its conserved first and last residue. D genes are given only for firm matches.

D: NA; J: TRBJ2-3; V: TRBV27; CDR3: CASSSITDTQYF
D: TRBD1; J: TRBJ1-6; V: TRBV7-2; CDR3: CASRAQGEVSPLHF
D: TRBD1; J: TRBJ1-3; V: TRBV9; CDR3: CASSVGDRAVGNTIYF
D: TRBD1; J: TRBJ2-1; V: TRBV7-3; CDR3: CASSTVQGNIDEQFF
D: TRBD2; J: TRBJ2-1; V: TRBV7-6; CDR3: CASSLLIFETSGSGSYNEQFF
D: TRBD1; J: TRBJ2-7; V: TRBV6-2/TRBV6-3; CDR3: CASSPTGPGFYEQYF
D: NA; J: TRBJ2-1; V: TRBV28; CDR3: CASSLLVRKSYNEQFF
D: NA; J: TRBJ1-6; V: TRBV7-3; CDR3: CASSQTPGFDSPLHF
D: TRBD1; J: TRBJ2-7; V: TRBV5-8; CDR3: CASSLVPETGMYEQYF
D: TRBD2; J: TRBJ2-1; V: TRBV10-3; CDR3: CAIQLAASYNEQFF
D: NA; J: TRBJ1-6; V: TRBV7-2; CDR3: CASSLLGGGSPLHF
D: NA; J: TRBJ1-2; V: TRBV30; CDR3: CAWGGRASFTNYGYTF
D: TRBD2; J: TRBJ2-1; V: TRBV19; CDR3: CASSSGRAGNEQFF
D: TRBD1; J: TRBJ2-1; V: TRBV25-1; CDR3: CASSPGQGIYNEQFF
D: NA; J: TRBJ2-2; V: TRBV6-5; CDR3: CASRRVRYDTGELFF
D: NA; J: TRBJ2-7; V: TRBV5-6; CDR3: CASKRRFSSYEQYF
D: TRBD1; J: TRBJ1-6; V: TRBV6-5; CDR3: CASSPDRGRSTPLHF
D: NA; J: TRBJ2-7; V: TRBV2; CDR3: CASLRGTFYEQYF
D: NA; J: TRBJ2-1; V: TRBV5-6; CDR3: CASSFSSATPYNEQFF
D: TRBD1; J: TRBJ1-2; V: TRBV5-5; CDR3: CASSLSGGTPYGYTF
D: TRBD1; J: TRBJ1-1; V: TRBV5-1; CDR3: CASSPGQGGAFF
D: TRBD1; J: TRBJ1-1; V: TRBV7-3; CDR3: CASSLGQGNTEAFF
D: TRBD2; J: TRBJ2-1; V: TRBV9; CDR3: CASSVVAGGNNEQFF
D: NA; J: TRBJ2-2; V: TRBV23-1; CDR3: CASSQLPQGPDTGELFF
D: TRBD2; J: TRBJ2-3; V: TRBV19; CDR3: CASSASGGARDTQYF
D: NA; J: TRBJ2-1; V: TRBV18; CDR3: CASSPSPVRDTSYNEQFF
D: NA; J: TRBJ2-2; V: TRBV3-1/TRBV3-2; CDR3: CASSGLAVANTGELFF
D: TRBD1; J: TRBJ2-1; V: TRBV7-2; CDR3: CASSRGQGRNNEQFF
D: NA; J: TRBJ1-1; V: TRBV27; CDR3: CASSLAGLREAFF
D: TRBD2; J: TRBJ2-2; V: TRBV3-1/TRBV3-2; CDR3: CASRFHGTSDTGELFF
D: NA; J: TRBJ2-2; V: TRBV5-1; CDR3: CASSPSGVLSGELFF
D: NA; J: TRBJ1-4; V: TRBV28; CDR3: CASSLSEEKLFF
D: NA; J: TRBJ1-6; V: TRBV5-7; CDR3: CASSLGGGGDSPLHF
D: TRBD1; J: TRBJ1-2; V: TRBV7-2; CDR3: CASSSDYLDRGNGYTF
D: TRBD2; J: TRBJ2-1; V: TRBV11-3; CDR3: CASSVSASGSFGEQFF
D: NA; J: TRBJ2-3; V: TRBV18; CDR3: CASSPPAGGTDTQYF
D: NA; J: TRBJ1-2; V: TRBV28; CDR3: CASSLIAVRGYTF
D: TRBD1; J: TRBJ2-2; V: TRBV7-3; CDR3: CASSQGTANTGELFF
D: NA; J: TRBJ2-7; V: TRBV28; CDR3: CASSRSGREQYF
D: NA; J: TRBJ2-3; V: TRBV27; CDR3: CASTREGVMDTQYF
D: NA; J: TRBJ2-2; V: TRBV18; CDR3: CAISSTGDTGELFF
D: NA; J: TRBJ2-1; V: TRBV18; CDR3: CASSPWAGLDEQFF
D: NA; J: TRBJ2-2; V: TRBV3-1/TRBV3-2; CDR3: CASSQGGGATGELFF
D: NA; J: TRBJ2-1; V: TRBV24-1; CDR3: CATNGSGKEQFF
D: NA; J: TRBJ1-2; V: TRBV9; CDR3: CASSPFMGGPSGGYTF
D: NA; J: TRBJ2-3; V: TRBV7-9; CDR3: CASSWPSSVPYF
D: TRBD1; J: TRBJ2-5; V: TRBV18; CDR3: CASSPGTGSETQYF
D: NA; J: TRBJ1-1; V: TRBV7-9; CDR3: CASSRSGPKMNTEAFF
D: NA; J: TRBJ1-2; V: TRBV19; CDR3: CASSIEAGGYTF
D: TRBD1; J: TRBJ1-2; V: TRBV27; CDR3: CASSLYRDRYIGYTF
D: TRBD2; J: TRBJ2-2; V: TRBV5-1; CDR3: CASSLTLAGGNTGELFF
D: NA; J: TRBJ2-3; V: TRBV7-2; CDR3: CASSLGHFHTDTQYF
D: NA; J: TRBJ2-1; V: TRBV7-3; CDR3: CASSLNANNEQFF
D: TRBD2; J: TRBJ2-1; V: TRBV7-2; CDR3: CASSLRRRGGYNEQFF